This T cell receptor (beta chain) was identified in a study of identical twins. Findings of the study overall: Models came in too low on out-of-frame TCR alpha sharing in monozygotic twins.

The CDR3 covers 14 residues. J gave up 2 bases and V 3 bases, and 2 bases lay outside the gene matches. From germline, CDR1 is SGDLS and CDR2 YYNGEE. This clonotype was found a few times. Its target is unknown. cDNA molecules carried unique molecular identifiers, and template switching added a universal primer site. TCRdb fed the 5' RACE reads into MiXCR, producing one record per CDR3 protein. The sample has 470,000 or so distinct CDR3 sequences, 20% to 30% seen once; the top ten hold 2.5% to 3.5%. The same data also contributed to another study, on T cells expressing NK-cell markers. That paper states: The leading position in the CD3+CD56-NKG2C+ fraction of four donors also went to these clonotypes. Nothing established the HCMV specificity of expanded NKG2C+ T cell clones.

The chain joins TRBV9 to TRBJ2-7; TRBD1 matches at 10 bases. The sequencing input was CD4+ T cells sorted from blood. The receptor comes from a woman under 30 in good health. This CDR3 reads CASSGQGAAYEQYF. The CDR3 DNA sequence: TGTGCCAGCAGCGGACAGGGGGCGGCCTACGAGCAGTACTTC.